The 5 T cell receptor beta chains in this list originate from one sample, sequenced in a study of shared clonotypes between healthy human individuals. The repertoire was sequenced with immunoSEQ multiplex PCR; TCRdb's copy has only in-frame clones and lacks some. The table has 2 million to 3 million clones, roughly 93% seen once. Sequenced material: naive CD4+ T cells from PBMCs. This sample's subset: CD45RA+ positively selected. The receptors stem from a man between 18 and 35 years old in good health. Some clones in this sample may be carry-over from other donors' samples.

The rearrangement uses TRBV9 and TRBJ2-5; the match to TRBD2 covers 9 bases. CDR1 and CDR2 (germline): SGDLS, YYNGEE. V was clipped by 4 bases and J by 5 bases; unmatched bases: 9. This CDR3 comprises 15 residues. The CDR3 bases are TGTGCCAGCAGCAATAGCGGGAGTAGTCGGGAGACCCAGTACTTC. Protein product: CASSNSGSSRETQYF.

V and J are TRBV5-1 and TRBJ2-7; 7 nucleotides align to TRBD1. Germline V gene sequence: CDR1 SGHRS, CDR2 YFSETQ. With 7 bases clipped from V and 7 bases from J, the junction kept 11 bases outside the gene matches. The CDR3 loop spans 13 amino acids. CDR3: CASRFLGQEEQYF. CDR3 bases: TGCGCCAGCCGGTTTTTAGGACAGGAAGAGCAGTACTTC.

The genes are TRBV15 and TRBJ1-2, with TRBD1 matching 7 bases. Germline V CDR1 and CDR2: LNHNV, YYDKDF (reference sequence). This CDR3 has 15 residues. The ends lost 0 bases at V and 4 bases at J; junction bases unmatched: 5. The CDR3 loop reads CATSRDNPGGYGYTF. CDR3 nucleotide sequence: TGTGCCACCAGCAGAGATAATCCAGGGGGCTATGGCTACACCTTC.

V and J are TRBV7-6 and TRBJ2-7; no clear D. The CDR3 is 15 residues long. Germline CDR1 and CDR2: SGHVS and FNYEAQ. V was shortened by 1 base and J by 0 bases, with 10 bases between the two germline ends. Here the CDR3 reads CASSLGTQPSYEQYF. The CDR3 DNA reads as TGTGCCAGCAGCTTAGGTACACAACCCTCCTACGAGCAGTACTTC.

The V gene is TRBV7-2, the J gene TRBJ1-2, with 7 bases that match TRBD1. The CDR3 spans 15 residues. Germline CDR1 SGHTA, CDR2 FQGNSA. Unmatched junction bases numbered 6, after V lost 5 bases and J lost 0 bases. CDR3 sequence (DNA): TGTGCCAGCAGCCCTGGACAGGCCTCTAACTATGGCTACACCTTC. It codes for CASSPGQASNYGYTF.